This is a list of T cell receptor beta chains from one sample in a study of a mutant IDH1 vaccine in newly diagnosed glioma. Clones were sequenced by immunoSEQ multiplex PCR, and TCRdb holds only the in-frame ones, with some missing. Here the sample spans under 65,000 clones, more than 80% being singletons. The sequenced sample was PBMCs, obtained from a glioma patient treated with radiotherapy, temozolomide or both. The receptors derive from a man aged 18 to 30 with glioma. CDR3s include the opening cysteine and the closing phenylalanine or tryptophan. D genes are given only for firm matches. Clone size is not always given. Where it is, it says once, few, many or a class for expanded clones.

.	few	TRBV5-1	TRBJ2-1	TGCGCCAGCAGCTTTGGACAACCCGGCCTAGGAGTTTTCTCCTACAATGAGCAGTTCTTC	CASSFGQPGLGVFSYNEQFF
.	.	TRBV5-1	TRBJ2-7	TGCGCCAGCAGCTTGGAGGGGAGCTCCTACGAGCAGTACTTC	CASSLEGSSYEQYF
TRBD1	.	TRBV10-3	TRBJ1-1	TGTGCCATCAGTGAGTGGACAGGACTGAACACTGAAGCTTTCTTT	CAISEWTGLNTEAFF
TRBD1	.	TRBV30	TRBJ2-1	TGTGCCTGGAATCCAGGGACAGGGGGCGGGGATGAGCAGTTCTTC	CAWNPGTGGGDEQFF
.	.	TRBV6-5	TRBJ2-3	TGTGCCAGCGGAAGGACTACTTTCGGGAGTAGGCAGTATTTT	CASGRTTFGSRQYF
.	.	TRBV2	TRBJ2-7	TGTGCCAGCAGTGAAATGAGTGGCAGGGCGGGCGAGCAGTACTTC	CASSEMSGRAGEQYF
TRBD1	.	TRBV7-9	TRBJ1-3	TGTGCCAGCAGCCCGGACAGGGGCTATGGAAACACCATATATTTT	CASSPDRGYGNTIYF
.	.	TRBV7-9	TRBJ1-1	TGTGCCAGCGATCCCCGGGGGGCAGACCACACTGAAGCTTTCTTT	CASDPRGADHTEAFF
.	.	TRBV7-6	TRBJ1-4	TGTGCCAGCAGCTTAGGAGCAGGGATTAATGAAAAACTGTTTTTT	CASSLGAGINEKLFF
TRBD1	.	TRBV4-1	TRBJ1-2	TGCGCCAGCAGCCAGGGGGACAGGGGGCGCGGGGGCTACACCTTC	CASSQGDRGRGGYTF
TRBD2	.	TRBV5-4	TRBJ2-1	TGTGCCAGCAGCTTGGATAGCGGGGGGGTTGGGGAGCAGTTCTTC	CASSLDSGGVGEQFF
.	few	TRBV19	TRBJ2-7	TGTGCCAGCAGAAGAACAGTGTCTGGAGCTTCCTACGAGCAGTACTTC	CASRRTVSGASYEQYF
.	.	TRBV5-1	TRBJ1-4	TGCGCCAGCAGTCGGAGGGGAAATGAAAAACTGTTTTTT	CASSRRGNEKLFF
.	.	TRBV30	TRBJ1-2	TGTGCCTGGAGTCAGGTCGGCTATGGCTACACCTTC	CAWSQVGYGYTF
.	.	TRBV28	TRBJ2-7	TGTGCCAGCACCGAGACCTGGAACTACGAGCAGTACTTC	CASTETWNYEQYF
.	many	TRBV4-3	TRBJ1-1	TGCGCCAGCAGCCCTGAGGCGGAGAGGGAAGCTTTCTTT	CASSPEAEREAFF
TRBD2	.	TRBV11-1	TRBJ2-7	TGTGCCAGCAGCTTAGAACTAGCGGGAGTCGAGCAGTACTTC	CASSLELAGVEQYF
.	.	TRBV7-3	TRBJ2-2	TGTGCCAGCAGGGGAGGACCGAACACCGGGGAGCTGTTTTTT	CASRGGPNTGELFF
TRBD1	.	TRBV30	TRBJ2-3	TGTGCCTGGAGTGGCCGGGACAGACCCACAGATACGCAGTATTTT	CAWSGRDRPTDTQYF
TRBD2	.	TRBV6-6	TRBJ2-1	TGTGCCAGCAGGGACCCGGGACTAGAAGGGGCGGAGAGTCAGTTCTTC	CASRDPGLEGAESQFF
TRBD2	.	TRBV30	TRBJ2-1	TGTGCCTGGACTGAGCGGGGATTCAATGAGCAGTTCTTC	CAWTERGFNEQFF
TRBD1	.	TRBV15	TRBJ1-2	TGTGCCACCAGCCCCCGGGACAGCTATGGCTACACCTTC	CATSPRDSYGYTF
.	.	TRBV9	TRBJ2-2	TGTGCCAGCAGCTCGCAGGGTTGGACCGGGGAGCTGTTTTTT	CASSSQGWTGELFF
TRBD1	.	TRBV5-4	TRBJ1-2	TGTGCCAGCAGCTTGGGTGACAGGGGGCCTATGGGCTACACCTTC	CASSLGDRGPMGYTF
.	.	TRBV6-5	TRBJ2-7	TGTGCCAGCGGCCCTTTGAGAACCTACGAGCAGTACTTC	CASGPLRTYEQYF
.	many	TRBV6-1	TRBJ1-1	TGTGCCAGCAGTGTTATGGCTGATGCGAACACTGAAGCTTTCTTT	CASSVMADANTEAFF
.	once	TRBV6-1	TRBJ2-4	TGTGCCAGCAGTGAAGGGGGCAATGCCAAAAACATTCAGTACTTC	CASSEGGNAKNIQYF
.	.	TRBV7-2	TRBJ2-1	TGTGCCAGCAGCAATCGATATGAGCAGTTCTTC	CASSNRYEQFF
.	.	TRBV29-1	TRBJ2-7	TGCAGCGTTGCATCCGGTTTGGCGGTCGGCGAGCAGTACTTC	CSVASGLAVGEQYF
TRBD2	.	TRBV7-2	TRBJ2-2	TGTGCCAGCAGCTTAGCCCCTCCTAGCGGGAGCCTCACCGGGGAGCTGTTTTTT	CASSLAPPSGSLTGELFF
TRBD1	once	TRBV5-8	TRBJ1-2	TGTGCCAGCAGCCCCCGGGACAGCCCCGGCAAACTGAATGGCTACACCTTC	CASSPRDSPGKLNGYTF
.	.	TRBV5-1	TRBJ1-1	TGCGCCAGCAGCGAGGGGACATTGAACACTGAAGCTTTCTTT	CASSEGTLNTEAFF
.	.	TRBV11-3	TRBJ2-1	TGTGCCAGCAGCTTAGGGGTTGTGAATGAGCAGTTCTTC	CASSLGVVNEQFF
.	.	TRBV6-5	TRBJ1-2	TGTGCCAGCAGTTACGCAGGGCATGGCTACACCTTC	CASSYAGHGYTF
.	.	TRBV6-5	TRBJ1-1	TGTGCCAGCAGTTACTCGACGGGGGCCCGTGAAGCTTTCTTT	CASSYSTGAREAFF
TRBD2	.	TRBV27	TRBJ2-5	TGTGCCAGCAGTTTTTTGCTAGCGGGATCAGAGACCCAGTACTTC	CASSFLLAGSETQYF
.	.	TRBV7-2	TRBJ1-2	TGTGCCAGCAGCTACGGCAGTCTCTATGGCTACACCTTC	CASSYGSLYGYTF
.	.	TRBV5-1	TRBJ2-1	TGCGCCAGCAGCTTGGGGGGGACAACGGCCCTCAATGAGCAGTTCTTC	CASSLGGTTALNEQFF
.	.	TRBV18	TRBJ1-3	TGTGCCAGCTCACCGGGCAGCTCTGGAAACACCATATATTTT	CASSPGSSGNTIYF
.	once	TRBV9	TRBJ1-1	TGTGCCAGCAGCCTCTTCAGGGGAGGCGGCGGCACTGAAGCTTTCTTT	CASSLFRGGGGTEAFF
.	.	TRBV4-2	TRBJ2-6	TGTGCCAGCAGCCAAGCCTTGGGACGGATCTCTGGGGCCAACGTCCTGACTTTC	CASSQALGRISGANVLTF
TRBD1	once	TRBV18	TRBJ1-1	TGTGCCAGCTCACCGTTGACAGGGAGCACTGAAGCTTTCTTT	CASSPLTGSTEAFF
TRBD1	.	TRBV6-5	TRBJ1-6	TGTGCCAGCAGTGCCTGGACAGGGAAAAGTTCACCCCTCCACTTT	CASSAWTGKSSPLHF
.	once	TRBV5-4	TRBJ1-1	TGTGCCAGCAGCTATGGGGGCATGCAAACTGAAGCTTTCTTT	CASSYGGMQTEAFF
.	.	TRBV7-9	TRBJ2-1	TGTGCCAGCAGCGAACGATGGGAGCAGTTCTTC	CASSERWEQFF
.	.	TRBV29-1	TRBJ2-1	TGCAGCGTGCGTGCGGCGGGGAGCTCCTACAATGAGCAGTTCTTC	CSVRAAGSSYNEQFF
.	.	TRBV2	TRBJ2-7	TGTGCCAGCAATCGGATGGAGATTACCTACGAGCAGTACTTC	CASNRMEITYEQYF
TRBD1	.	TRBV5-1	TRBJ2-7	TGCGCCAGCAGCAGGACAGGGGGGGTCTACGAGCAGTACTTC	CASSRTGGVYEQYF
TRBD1	few	TRBV5-8	TRBJ1-2	TGTGCCAGCAGCTTGGGGACAGGGGGCGGCTACACCTTC	CASSLGTGGGYTF
.	.	TRBV20-1	TRBJ1-1	TGCAGTGCTAGAGAGGGGAGTGAAGCTTTCTTT	CSAREGSEAFF
.	.	TRBV19	TRBJ1-1	TGTGCCAGTAGGCAGGGGCTGGGGACTGAAGCTTTCTTT	CASRQGLGTEAFF
TRBD1	.	TRBV7-2	TRBJ1-1	TGTGCCAGCAGCTCCCGACCGAGGGACAGGGGGCTGAGCACTGAAGCTTTCTTT	CASSSRPRDRGLSTEAFF
.	.	TRBV30	TRBJ1-6	TGTGCCTGGAGTCCCTACTCCTATAATTCACCCCTCCACTTT	CAWSPYSYNSPLHF
.	.	TRBV7-9	TRBJ2-5	TGTGCCAGCACCCTTAGGGAGACCCAGTACTTC	CASTLRETQYF
.	.	TRBV5-6	TRBJ2-7	TGTGCCAGCAGCTTGTATGGAGGGGGCTACGTGTACGAGCAGTACTTC	CASSLYGGGYVYEQYF
.	.	TRBV30	TRBJ2-7	TGTGCCTGGAATCGGGACATAGCCTACGAGCAGTACTTC	CAWNRDIAYEQYF
.	.	TRBV2	TRBJ2-1	TGTGCCAGCAGTGAAGCGGCGGGCCTCGTAGGGAATGAGCAGTTCTTC	CASSEAAGLVGNEQFF
TRBD1	.	TRBV6-5	TRBJ2-7	TGTGCCAGCAACTCCCGGACAGGGACGGGATACGAGCAGTACTTC	CASNSRTGTGYEQYF
.	.	TRBV27	TRBJ2-7	TGTGCCAGCAGTTCTGCGAGCTCGGACTACGAGCAGTACTTC	CASSSASSDYEQYF